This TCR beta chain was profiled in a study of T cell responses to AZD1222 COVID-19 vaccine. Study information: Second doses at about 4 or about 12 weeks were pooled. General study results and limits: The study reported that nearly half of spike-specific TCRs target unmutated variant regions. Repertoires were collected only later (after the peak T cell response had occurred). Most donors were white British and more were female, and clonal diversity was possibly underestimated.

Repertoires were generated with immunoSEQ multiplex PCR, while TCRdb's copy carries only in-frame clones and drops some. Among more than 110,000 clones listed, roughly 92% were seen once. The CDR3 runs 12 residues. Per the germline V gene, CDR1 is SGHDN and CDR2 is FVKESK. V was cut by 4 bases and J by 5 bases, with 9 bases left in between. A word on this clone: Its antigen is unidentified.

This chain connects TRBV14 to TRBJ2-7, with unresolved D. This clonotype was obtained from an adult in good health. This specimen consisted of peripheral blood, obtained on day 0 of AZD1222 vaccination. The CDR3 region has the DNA TGTGCCAGCAGCCTACTTGGGGACGAGCAGTACTTC. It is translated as CASSLLGDEQYF.